Detailed here is one T cell receptor (beta chain). A read error may produce the germline difference seen at one junction end. Measured with immunoSEQ multiplex PCR; TCRdb has only the in-frame clones, and not every one. This table holds fewer than 600,000 clones, roughly 80% found once. This specimen belongs to a study of shared clonotypes between healthy human individuals. The overall study: Contributing individuals were a couple of females and three males aged 18 to 49.

From germline, CDR1 is SNHLY and CDR2 FYNNEI. This CDR3 spans 12 amino acids. Genomic DNA, for the unsorted samples, came from roughly 94 million PBMCs. The sample taken for sequencing was PBMCs. The chain uses TRBV2 and TRBJ2-7, with D maybe TRBD1 (5 bases). This clonotype was obtained from a middle-aged woman in good health. Some clones in this sample may be carry-over from other donors' samples. The chain's CDR3 is CASSTNFRVSQF. The CDR3 region has the DNA TGTGCCAGCAGTACAAACTTCAGGGTTTCGCAGTTC.